This is a list of T cell receptor beta chains from one sample in a study of Graves' ophthalmopathy and Graves' hyperthyroidism. TCRdb itself ran the multiplex PCR reads through MiXCR, one entry per CDR3 protein. The table lists hundreds of thousands of distinct CDR3 sequences, around 14% of them singletons. Sequencing used blood. The origin of the receptors is a woman in her 30s with Graves' ophthalmopathy. Both conserved end residues are part of each CDR3. D genes are given only for firm matches. Size values are once, few and many counts, or a class for expanded clones, and some rows have none.

cdr3_aa	cdr3_nt	clone_size	d_call	j_call	v_call
CASRAPGSSFGYTF	TGCGCCAGCAGGGCGCCGGGATCATCCTTCGGCTACACCTTC	-	-	TRBJ1-2	TRBV4-1
CATSRAPGYYEQYF	TGTGCCACCAGCAGAGCCCCCGGCTACTACGAGCAGTACTTC	many	-	TRBJ2-7	TRBV15
CASSSAGEVYEQYF	TGTGCCAGCAGCTCCGCCGGGGAGGTTTACGAGCAGTACTTC	many	-	TRBJ2-7	TRBV6-2/TRBV6-3
CASSTAGDYTGELFF	TGTGCCAGCAGTACGGCCGGGGACTACACCGGGGAGCTGTTTTTT	few	-	TRBJ2-2	TRBV6-2/TRBV6-3
CASRRLDAEAFF	TGTGCCAGCAGGCGCCTTGACGCTGAAGCTTTCTTT	many	-	TRBJ1-1	TRBV12-3/TRBV12-4
CASSSRGINQPQHF	TGTGCCAGCAGTTCCAGGGGGATCAATCAGCCCCAGCATTTT	many	TRBD1	TRBJ1-5	TRBV6-5
CASSVSRGETQYF	TGCGCCAGCAGTGTTTCTAGAGGGGAGACCCAGTACTTC	few	-	TRBJ2-5	TRBV10-1
CASSSPVRDRPYEQYF	TGTGCCAGCAGCTCCCCGGTGAGGGACCGACCCTACGAGCAGTACTTC	many	-	TRBJ2-7	TRBV11-2
CASNRGDTETQYF	TGTGCCAGCAACCGGGGGGATACGGAGACCCAGTACTTC	many	TRBD2	TRBJ2-5	TRBV7-2
CATSSILRETQYF	TGTGCCACCAGCAGTATTCTAAGGGAGACCCAGTACTTC	many	-	TRBJ2-5	TRBV15
CASSGPTVRINEAFF	TGTGCCAGCAGCGGGCCGACAGTGAGAATTAATGAAGCTTTCTTT	many	-	TRBJ1-1	TRBV11-3
CASSGTPYGYTF	TGTGCCAGCAGCGGGACACCCTATGGCTACACCTTC	many	-	TRBJ1-2	TRBV9
CASSLAGDREEPQHF	TGTGCCAGCAGTCTAGCCGGGGACAGGGAAGAACCCCAGCATTTT	many	TRBD1	TRBJ1-5	TRBV28
CASSLVYGLVDTEAFF	TGCGCCAGCAGCTTGGTGTACGGCCTCGTGGACACTGAAGCTTTCTTT	-	-	TRBJ1-1	TRBV5-1
CASSLPGQNQPQHF	TGTGCCAGCAGTTTACCGGGACAGAATCAGCCCCAGCATTTT	-	TRBD1	TRBJ1-5	TRBV12-3/TRBV12-4
CASSPSGRVYEQYF	TGTGCCAGCAGCCCCTCCGGCAGGGTCTACGAGCAGTACTTC	-	-	TRBJ2-7	TRBV9
CASSDGANYEQYF	TGTGCCAGCAGTGACGGAGCAAACTACGAGCAGTACTTC	-	-	TRBJ2-7	TRBV6-2/TRBV6-3
CAWNRGAYNSPLHF	TGTGCCTGGAACCGGGGCGCCTATAATTCACCCCTCCACTTT	-	-	TRBJ1-6	TRBV30
CASSPLDGAYEQYF	TGTGCCAGCAGCCCTTTGGACGGAGCCTACGAGCAGTACTTC	-	-	TRBJ2-7	TRBV7-9
CASSRRTGAYEQYF	TGTGCCAGCAGTAGAAGGACAGGAGCCTACGAGCAGTACTTC	many	TRBD1	TRBJ2-7	TRBV6-1
CSARPWGTGGIEQYF	TGCAGTGCTAGACCCTGGGGGACAGGGGGTATCGAGCAGTACTTC	many	TRBD1	TRBJ2-7	TRBV20-1
CASSYGRDRDSYGYTF	TGTGCCAGCAGTTACGGGCGGGACAGGGACAGCTATGGCTACACCTTC	many	TRBD1	TRBJ1-2	TRBV6-5
CASKETGTPQETQYF	TGTGCCAGCAAGGAAACCGGGACGCCCCAAGAGACCCAGTACTTC	-	-	TRBJ2-5	TRBV27
CASSPGQERSEQYF	TGCGCCAGCAGCCCCGGACAGGAGAGGAGCGAGCAGTACTTC	many	TRBD1	TRBJ2-7	TRBV5-1
CASSRSGTLYEQYF	TGTGCCAGCAGCCGTAGTGGGACATTGTACGAGCAGTACTTC	many	-	TRBJ2-7	TRBV11-2
CASSVNDREAYEQYF	TGTGCCAGCAGCGTGAACGACAGGGAGGCCTACGAGCAGTACTTC	many	-	TRBJ2-7	TRBV25-1
CSTRGANTGELFF	TGCAGTACGAGGGGGGCCAACACCGGGGAGCTGTTTTTT	many	-	TRBJ2-2	TRBV20-1
CASSLAWQGVSGANVLTF	TGTGCCAGCAGTTTAGCATGGCAGGGTGTCTCTGGGGCCAACGTCCTGACTTTC	many	-	TRBJ2-6	TRBV12-3/TRBV12-4
CASSLERNYGYTF	TGCGCCAGCAGCTTGGAGCGGAACTATGGCTACACCTTC	many	-	TRBJ1-2	TRBV5-1
CASSGTDSYEQYF	TGTGCCAGTTCCGGGACAGACTCCTACGAGCAGTACTTC	many	TRBD1	TRBJ2-7	TRBV27
CASSPYPGPGANVLTF	TGTGCCAGCAGCCCCTACCCCGGCCCTGGGGCCAACGTCCTGACTTTC	few	-	TRBJ2-6	TRBV6-2/TRBV6-3
CASSEYPGAVSNQPQHF	TGTGCCAGCAGTGAATACCCCGGGGCGGTTAGCAATCAGCCCCAGCATTTT	many	-	TRBJ1-5	TRBV2
CASSGTGFYGYTF	TGTGCCAGCAGCGGCACAGGGTTCTATGGCTACACCTTC	many	-	TRBJ1-2	TRBV7-9
CASSRRQGPREQYF	TGTGCCAGCAGCCGACGACAGGGTCCCCGCGAGCAGTACTTC	few	TRBD1	TRBJ2-7	TRBV5-8
CASSLATDLSYNSPLHF	TGTGCCAGCAGCTTAGCAACAGACCTCTCCTATAATTCACCCCTCCACTTT	many	-	TRBJ1-6	TRBV7-2
CASSFGQGGNTIYF	TGTGCCAGCAGTTTCGGCCAGGGAGGAAACACCATATATTTT	many	-	TRBJ1-3	TRBV7-2
CSVVFRNSPLHF	TGCAGCGTTGTGTTCAGGAATTCACCCCTCCACTTT	many	-	TRBJ1-6	TRBV29-1
CASSSRPDGTSGAFYEQYF	TGTGCCAGCAGTTCGAGACCGGACGGTACTAGCGGGGCTTTCTACGAGCAGTACTTC	many	TRBD2	TRBJ2-7	TRBV12-3/TRBV12-4